Below are 31 T cell receptor beta chains sequenced from a single sample in a study of blood T cell repertoires in COVID-19. Assay used: immunoSEQ multiplex PCR; TCRdb lists only in-frame clones, some missing. The sample holds some 180,000 clones, under 80% seen once. The material sequenced was peripheral blood. These TCRs come from a man between 50 and 59 years old who had recovered from COVID-19.

This chain links TRBV5-1 with TRBJ2-2, with 11 bases fitting TRBD2. Germline V gene sequence: CDR1 SGHRS, CDR2 YFSETQ. This CDR3 contains 16 residues. The junction had 4 bases not matched to a gene; V was cut back by 2 bases and J by 4 bases. The CDR3 protein is CASSLTSGSATGELFF. The CDR3 DNA is TGCGCCAGCAGCTTAACTAGCGGGAGCGCCACCGGGGAGCTGTTTTTT.

The chain couples TRBV19 to TRBJ2-7, with D uncertain. Germline CDR1 is LNHDA and CDR2 is SQIVND (reference sequence). With 1 base removed from V and 6 bases from J, the gap between germline ends came to 19 bases. This CDR3 has 16 residues. Written as DNA, the CDR3 is TGTGCCAGTAGTATAGCCCACGTTATCGGCAGAGGCGAGCAGTACTTC. This gives the protein CASSIAHVIGRGEQYF.

Concerning this clone: Distinct nucleotide sequences in the sample also encode this CDR3. The CDR3 nucleotides read TGTGCCAGTAGTATAACAGGCTACACTGAAGCTTTCTTT. Encoded protein: CASSITGYTEAFF. The V call is TRBV19, the J call TRBJ1-1; weak D call: TRBD1 (5 bases). Germline CDR1 is LNHDA and CDR2 is SQIVND (reference sequence). This CDR3 has 13 amino acids. V was shortened by 2 bases and J by 3 bases, with 7 bases between the two germline ends.

The chain employs TRBV19 and TRBJ1-4; 10 bases are shared with TRBD1. Germline assignment: CDR1 LNHDA and CDR2 SQIVND (reference sequence). V gave up 5 bases and J gave up 4 bases; unmatched junction bases: 1. The CDR3 is 14 residues long. This CDR3 reads CASSGDRGNEKLFF. In DNA, the CDR3 is TGTGCCAGTAGTGGGGACAGGGGTAATGAAAAACTGTTTTTT.

V is TRBV10-3 and J is TRBJ1-1, with D perhaps TRBD1 (5 bases). This CDR3 has 14 residues. The ends were cut back, 2 bases at V and 5 bases at J, with 12 bases in the middle. The germline CDR1 and CDR2 sequences are ENHRY and SYGVKD. CDR3 amino acids: CAISEVGDRTEAFF. For the CDR3, the DNA is TGTGCCATCAGTGAGGTAGGGGATCGGACTGAAGCTTTCTTT.

The chain recombines TRBV4-2 with TRBJ2-7, with unresolved D. The length of the CDR3 is 11 residues. Trimming took off 0 bases at V and 7 bases at J, with 4 bases between the two ends. The germline CDR1 and CDR2 sequences are LGHNA and YNFKEQ. The CDR3 bases are TGTGCCAGCAGCCAAGAAGCGGAGCAGTACTTC. Translation gives CASSQEAEQYF.

V usage is TRBV4-3 and J usage is TRBJ1-1, with 7 positions matching TRBD1. In germline, CDR1 is LGHNA, CDR2 YSLEER. Germline trimming cut 3 bases from V and 5 bases from J; bases unmatched to any gene: 6. CDR3 length equals 14 residues. In nucleotides, the CDR3 is TGCGCCAGCAGCCAGTACAGGGGCGGGACTGAAGCTTTCTTT. Amino acids: CASSQYRGGTEAFF.

The chain is built from TRBV4-1 and TRBJ2-7; TRBD2 is a possible D gene (6 bases). Trimming shortened V by 1 base and J by 0 bases, and 16 bases separated the two germline ends. The germline gives CDR1 MGHRA, CDR2 YSYEKL. There are 17 residues in the CDR3. The CDR3 loop reads CASSQVYLGTSSYEQYF. For the CDR3, the DNA is TGCGCCAGCAGCCAAGTGTATCTGGGGACTTCCTCCTACGAGCAGTACTTC.

The chain joins TRBV28 to TRBJ1-6; 7 bases are shared with TRBD1. Trimming at V came to 6 bases and at J to 6 bases, leaving 5 bases not matched to a gene. CDR3 length: 14 residues. Germline CDR1 is MDHEN and CDR2 is SYDVKM. CDR3: CASSRDSLNSPLHF. CDR3 in DNA: TGTGCCAGCAGCAGGGACAGTCTTAATTCACCCCTCCACTTT.

The J gene is TRBJ1-2, the V gene TRBV10-3; possible D gene TRBD1, 6 bases. Trimming left V 3 bases short and J 6 bases short, with 11 bases between. The germline gives CDR1 ENHRY, CDR2 SYGVKD. The CDR3 is 13 amino acids. CDR3 protein: CAISETGSNGYTF. The CDR3 nucleotides are TGTGCCATCAGTGAAACAGGGAGTAATGGCTACACCTTC.

The V gene is TRBV4-2, the J gene TRBJ2-1; 11 bases fit TRBD2. Germline V gene data show CDR1 as LGHNA and CDR2 as YNFKEQ. CDR3 length: 17 amino acids. The ends lost 2 bases at V and 2 bases at J; junction bases unmatched: 5. The CDR3 DNA sequence: TGTGCCAGCAGCCAACCTTTAGCGGGAGGGACCTACAATGAGCAGTTCTTC. Amino acid sequence: CASSQPLAGGTYNEQFF.

This chain links TRBV7-9 with TRBJ2-3; 7 bases map to TRBD1. CDR3 length equals 15 residues. The ends lost 5 bases at V and 1 base at J; junction bases unmatched: 6. The germline gives CDR1 SEHNR, CDR2 FQNEAQ (reference sequence). CDR3 loop: CASSDRERGTDTQYF. For the CDR3, the DNA is TGTGCCAGCAGCGACAGGGAGAGGGGCACAGATACGCAGTATTTT.

The chain employs TRBV30 and TRBJ1-2, with TRBD1 matching 8 bases. The CDR3 has 14 residues. Germline V CDR1 and CDR2: GTSNPN, SVGIG (reference sequence). Trimming took 0 bases from V and 7 from J; bases not matched to a gene: 7. The CDR3 sequence is CAWSVLQGASGYTF. Here the CDR3 DNA reads TGTGCCTGGAGTGTACTTCAGGGGGCGAGTGGCTACACCTTC.

The V and J genes are TRBV30 and TRBJ1-2; no reliable D call. The V gene lost 1 base and the J gene lost 4 bases, with 13 bases spanning the gap. The CDR3 runs to 14 residues. Per germline, CDR1 GTSNPN and CDR2 SVGIG (reference sequence). CDR3 DNA sequence: TGTGCCTGGAGTGAGACGCGGGGTCTCTATGGCTACACCTTC. Protein product: CAWSETRGLYGYTF.

V gene TRBV6-5 combines with J gene TRBJ2-6, with unresolved D. Trimming removed 6 bases from V and 0 bases from J, with 6 bases in between. CDR1 MNHEY and CDR2 SVGAGI come from the germline V gene. The CDR3 totals 14 residues. DNA for the CDR3: TGTGCCAGCAGGCCTAACTCTGGGGCCAACGTCCTGACTTTC. This sequence encodes CASRPNSGANVLTF.

V usage is TRBV6-5 and J usage is TRBJ2-1; D perhaps matches TRBD1 (5 bases). The CDR3 totals 15 residues. V lost 7 bases and J lost 6, with 19 bases in between. Germline assignment: CDR1 MNHEY and CDR2 SVGAGI. The CDR3 coding sequence is TGTGCCAGCAACACACAGGAATCGTCTTTCAATGAGCAGTTCTTC. Translating gives CASNTQESSFNEQFF.

The V call is TRBV12-3 or TRBV12-4, the J call TRBJ1-2, with 8 bases that match TRBD1. Germline trimming cut 6 bases from V and 8 bases from J; bases unmatched to any gene: 8. This CDR3 has 13 amino acids. CDR3 sequence: CASRPGQVLGYTF. The CDR3 region has the DNA TGTGCCAGCAGGCCGGGACAGGTTCTCGGCTACACCTTC.

The J gene is TRBJ2-3, the V gene TRBV5-8; perhaps TRBD1 as D (5 bases). CDR1 and CDR2 (germline): SGHTS, YDEGEE. This CDR3 contains 16 residues. V lost 0 bases to trimming and J lost 1 base, with 12 bases between them. For the CDR3, the DNA is TGTGCCAGCAGCTTGGGGGGCCTGCCGGGCACAGATACGCAGTATTTT. This gives the protein CASSLGGLPGTDTQYF. The variable domain in full, with the rest retrieved from reference TRBV5-8 and TRBJ2-3, is EAGVTQSPTHLIKTRGQQATLRCSPISGHTSVYWYQQALGLGLQFLLWYDEGEERNRGNFPPRFSGRQFPNYSSELNVNALELEDSALYLCASSLGGLPGTDTQYFGPGTRLTVL.

The rearrangement links TRBV12-5 to TRBJ2-1; 13 bases align to TRBD2. J lost 0 bases, V lost 5 bases, and 1 base had no gene match. Germline loops: CDR1 LGHNT, CDR2 FRNRAP. This CDR3 is built from 16 residues. The CDR3 bases are TGTGCTAGTGGTCGGACTAGCGGGAGCTCCTACAATGAGCAGTTCTTC. Amino acids: CASGRTSGSSYNEQFF. The full variable domain, its missing parts supplied by reference TRBV12-5 and TRBJ2-1, is DARVTQTPRHKVTEMGQEVTMRCQPILGHNTVFWYRQTMMQGLELLAYFRNRAPLDDSGMPKDRFSAEMPDATLATLKIQPSEPRDSAVYFCASGRTSGSSYNEQFFGPGTRLTVL.

CDR3 sequence: CASSLGAGNPTDTQYF. CDR3 bases: TGTGCCAGCAGCTTAGGAGCAGGGAATCCCACAGATACGCAGTATTTT. This rearrangement joins TRBV7-6 to TRBJ2-3, with a tentative D call TRBD1 (5 bases). Germline values: CDR1 SGHVS, CDR2 FNYEAQ. This CDR3 comprises 16 residues. Deletions cut 1 base from V and 2 bases from J, with 13 bases between. The full variable domain, in which reference TRBV7-6 and TRBJ2-3 provide the parts outside the CDR3, is GAGVSQSPRYKVTKRGQDVALRCDPISGHVSLYWYRQALGQGPEFLTYFNYEAQQDKSGLPNDRFSAERPEGSISTLTIQRTEQRDSAMYRCASSLGAGNPTDTQYFGPGTRLTVL.

The V gene is TRBV5-1, the J gene TRBJ2-1; D is possibly TRBD2 (5 bases). CDR1 SGHRS and CDR2 YFSETQ come from the germline V gene. The CDR3 spans 17 residues. The ends were cut back, 0 bases at V and 12 bases at J, with 25 bases in the middle. The CDR3 coding sequence is TGCGCCAGCAGCTTGGGAGCACAGCGGAGAACTCCTTGGGGGCAGTTCTTC. Amino acids: CASSLGAQRRTPWGQFF. The full variable domain, in which reference TRBV5-1 and TRBJ2-1 provide the parts outside the CDR3, is KAGVTQTPRYLIKTRGQQVTLSCSPISGHRSVSWYQQTPGQGLQFLFEYFSETQRNKGNFPGRFSGRQFSNSRSEMNVSTLELGDSALYLCASSLGAQRRTPWGQFFGPGTRLTVL.

The chain carries TRBV18 and TRBJ2-5; a possible D gene is TRBD2 (6 bases). This CDR3 has 15 residues. CDR1 KGHSH and CDR2 LQKENI come from the germline V gene. Between the trimmed V and J ends, which lost 4 bases and 3 bases, there was a span of 15 bases. CDR3 in amino acids: CASSQNRDSKETQYF. Written as DNA, the CDR3 is TGTGCCAGCTCACAGAACCGGGACTCAAAAGAGACCCAGTACTTC.

The rearrangement uses TRBV30 and TRBJ2-3; perhaps TRBD1 as D (5 bases). Per the germline V gene, CDR1 is GTSNPN and CDR2 is SVGIG (reference sequence). The CDR3 is 12 amino acids. V was clipped by 4 bases and J by 1 base, with 6 bases between them. CDR3 amino acids: CAWKGGTDTQYF. For the CDR3, the DNA is TGTGCCTGGAAAGGGGGCACAGATACGCAGTATTTT.

The rearrangement uses TRBV27 and TRBJ2-7, with 8 bases aligning to TRBD2. Germline V gene data show CDR1 as MNHEY and CDR2 as SMNVEV (reference sequence). This CDR3 comprises 15 residues. The ends lost 2 bases at V and 3 bases at J; junction bases unmatched: 6. CDR3 amino acids: CASSLSGGGDYEQYF. The CDR3 bases are TGTGCCAGCAGTTTAAGCGGGGGCGGGGACTACGAGCAGTACTTC.

This chain uses TRBV10-3 with TRBJ1-5, with 7 positions matching TRBD1. There are 13 residues in the CDR3. V lost 6 bases to trimming and J lost 5 bases; unmatched junction nucleotides: 4. CDR1 is ENHRY and CDR2 is SYGVKD in the germline V gene. The CDR3 spells CAIRQGPDQPQHF. The CDR3 DNA sequence: TGTGCCATCAGACAGGGGCCAGATCAGCCCCAGCATTTT.

Many counts were recorded for this clone. This rearrangement joins TRBV7-9 to TRBJ2-7; 15 bases fit TRBD2. Per germline, CDR1 SEHNR and CDR2 FQNEAQ (reference sequence). The CDR3 extends over 17 amino acids. The V segment lost 6 bases and the J segment 5 bases; nucleotides outside the gene matches: 11. The CDR3 here is CASSRGLAGGPGNEQYF. In nucleotides, the CDR3 is TGTGCCAGCAGTCGCGGACTAGCGGGAGGGCCTGGAAACGAGCAGTACTTC.

The rearrangement links TRBV5-6 to TRBJ1-2, with 7 nucleotides matching TRBD1. In germline, CDR1 is SGHDT, CDR2 YYEEEE. This CDR3 contains 16 residues. J was trimmed by 10 bases and V by 1 base; bases with no gene match: 16. The CDR3 loop reads CASSLTTTLRTGAYTF. CDR3 nucleotides: TGTGCCAGCAGCTTGACTACCACATTAAGGACAGGAGCCTACACCTTC.

The chain links TRBV7-7 to TRBJ2-5; 10 bases match TRBD2. In germline, CDR1 is SSHAT, CDR2 FNYEAQ (reference sequence). This CDR3 is 15 amino acids long. After removal of 5 bases from V and 4 bases from J, the junction contained 7 bases not matched to a gene. The CDR3 here is CASSQTLAGVETQYF. The CDR3 DNA sequence: TGTGCCAGCAGCCAAACTCTAGCGGGAGTAGAGACCCAGTACTTC.

V is TRBV21-1 and J is TRBJ2-7; TRBD2, the table's D call, was not compared with the DNA. TRBV21-1 is described as a pseudogene. CDR3 length: 10 amino acids. The CDR3 sequence: CAERSYEQYF. In DNA, the CDR3 is TGTGCCGAGCGCTCCTACGAGCAGTACTTC.

The genes are TRBV6-2 or TRBV6-3 and TRBJ1-2, with TRBD1 as a possible D gene (6 bases). CDR1 MNHEY and CDR2 SVGEGT come from the germline V gene. V was cut by 0 bases and J by 8 bases, with 10 bases left in between. The CDR3 has 13 residues. Here the CDR3 reads CASSYSPGDGYTF. The DNA of the CDR3 is TGTGCCAGCAGTTACTCTCCAGGGGACGGCTACACCTTC.

V gene TRBV2 combines with J gene TRBJ1-2, with TRBD1 identical over 10 bases. V shed 5 bases and J 8 bases; nucleotides not matched to a gene: 8. Germline lookup yields CDR1 SNHLY and CDR2 FYNNEI. The CDR3 consists of 14 residues. CDR3 residues: CASSSDRGVRGYTF. DNA for the CDR3: TGTGCCAGCAGTTCGGACAGGGGGGTGCGCGGCTACACCTTC.